One and the same sample provided the 23 T cell receptor beta chains below, sequenced in a study of control samples from healthy donors and cancer patients. Here immunoSEQ multiplex PCR was the method, and the copy in TCRdb shows in-frame clones only, minus some. The sample records fewer than 200,000 clones, around 94% being singletons. The sample comprised blood. Receptors originate from a young man in good health.

This clone was seen only a few times. This chain connects TRBV2 to TRBJ1-1; no clear D gene. The CDR3 extends over 14 amino acids. V was trimmed by 7 bases and J by 0 bases, leaving 12 bases between them. Germline values: CDR1 SNHLY, CDR2 FYNNEI. CDR3 in DNA: TGTGCCAGCATGAGGTCAGCGCTGAACACTGAAGCTTTCTTT. Translating it yields CASMRSALNTEAFF.

The rearrangement uses TRBV5-1 and TRBJ2-6, with TRBD1 matching 9 bases. V was clipped by 2 bases and J by 4 bases; unmatched bases: 10. The germline V gene has CDR1 SGHRS and CDR2 YFSETQ. The CDR3 totals 18 residues. The CDR3 protein is CASSFTTGGIIGANVLTF. CDR3 bases: TGCGCCAGCAGCTTTACCACAGGGGGCATCATCGGGGCCAACGTCCTGACTTTC.

The V and J genes are TRBV6-5 and TRBJ1-3; D perhaps matches TRBD1 (6 bases). The CDR3 extends over 14 amino acids. V was cut by 2 bases and J by 4 bases, with 9 bases left in between. CDR1 and CDR2 (germline): MNHEY, SVGAGI. The CDR3 loop is CASSYGGQGNTIYF. The CDR3 DNA follows: TGTGCCAGCAGTTACGGGGGCCAAGGAAACACCATATATTTT.

As regards this clone: This same CDR3 is encoded by further DNA sequences in the sample. V and J are TRBV2 and TRBJ1-1; tentative D call: TRBD1 (5 bases). The CDR3 runs 12 residues. From germline, CDR1 is SNHLY and CDR2 FYNNEI. V was clipped by 3 bases and J by 5 bases, with 7 bases between them. The DNA for the CDR3 is TGTGCCAGCAGTGAGCAGGGAACTGAAGCTTTCTTT. This sequence encodes CASSEQGTEAFF.

The gene calls are TRBV7-8 and TRBJ1-4, with D possibly TRBD1 on 5 matching bases. The germline V and J ends were trimmed by 5 bases and 4 bases, with 14 bases remaining between them. The CDR3 runs 15 residues. CDR1 is SGHVS and CDR2 is FQNEAQ in the germline V gene. CDR3 in amino acids: CASSPIGGDNEKLFF. The CDR3 DNA reads as TGTGCCAGCAGCCCTATCGGGGGGGATAATGAAAAACTGTTTTTT.

The J gene is TRBJ1-1, the V gene TRBV21-1. TRBV21-1 is marked as a pseudogene. This CDR3 region has 13 residues. DNA for the CDR3: TGTGCCAGCAGCGAGATCAAGGGCAGAGAAGCTTTCTTT. Translation gives CASSEIKGREAFF.

The chain uses TRBV4-1 and TRBJ1-1, with unresolved D. CDR1 and CDR2 from the germline V gene are MGHRA and YSYEKL. V shed 5 bases and J shed 1 base, with 11 bases lying between them. This CDR3 is built from 14 residues. The CDR3 here is CASSEVGQNTEAFF. For the CDR3, the DNA is TGCGCCAGCAGCGAAGTCGGCCAGAACACTGAAGCTTTCTTT.

The rearrangement links TRBV11-2 to TRBJ2-1; D possibly corresponds to TRBD1 (5 bases). The germline V gene encodes CDR1 SGHAT and CDR2 FQNNGV. The CDR3 totals 14 residues. The V and J ends lost 0 bases and 9 bases respectively, with 12 bases between them. CDR3 bases: TGTGCCAGCAGCTTAGAGGTAGGGGCTGGTGAGCAGTTCTTC. It encodes CASSLEVGAGEQFF.

This sequence joins TRBV30 and TRBJ2-1, with a tentative D call TRBD2 (5 bases). The germline V gene has CDR1 GTSNPN and CDR2 SVGIG (reference sequence). The CDR3 extends over 14 amino acids. V lost 1 base, J lost 3 bases, and 10 bases lay in between. The CDR3 sequence: CAWSGGLDYNEQFF. The CDR3 DNA reads as TGTGCCTGGAGTGGAGGACTTGACTACAATGAGCAGTTCTTC.

This rearrangement joins TRBV19 to TRBJ2-7; D is perhaps TRBD2 (7 bases). The length of the CDR3 is 15 residues. Per germline, CDR1 LNHDA and CDR2 SQIVND (reference sequence). V dropped 10 bases and J dropped 1 base, with 20 bases sitting between them. The CDR3, as DNA: TGTGCCACCTCCCTAGCGGACAGTACTTCCTACGAGCAGTACTTC. Protein product: CATSLADSTSYEQYF. The full variable domain, with the rest looked up from reference TRBV19 and TRBJ2-7, is DGGITQSPKYLFRKEGQNVTLSCEQNLNHDAMYWYRQDPGQGLRLIYYSQIVNDFQKGDIAEGYSVSREKKESFPLTVTSAQKNPTAFYLCATSLADSTSYEQYFGPGTRLTVT.

This chain links TRBV27 with TRBJ2-1; D is unresolved. The CDR3 is 11 amino acids. Between the trimmed V and J ends, which lost 4 bases and 4 bases, there was a span of 2 bases. Germline-derived CDR1 and CDR2 are MNHEY and SMNVEV (reference sequence). This CDR3 is CASSWYNEQFF. The CDR3 DNA sequence: TGTGCCAGCAGTTGGTACAATGAGCAGTTCTTC.

This clone was detected only once. The chain uses TRBV10-1 and TRBJ2-2; D not resolved. The CDR3 is 13 residues long. Trimming stripped 5 bases from V and 4 bases from J, with 8 bases between. Germline CDR1 and CDR2: WNHNN and SYGVQD (reference sequence). The CDR3, as DNA: TGCGCCAGCAGTCAGGTTCGCACCGGGGAGCTGTTTTTT. Protein sequence: CASSQVRTGELFF.

This chain uses TRBV6-5 with TRBJ1-2; D is undetermined. The CDR3 contains 16 residues. The V gene lost 0 bases and the J gene lost 0 bases, with 11 bases spanning the gap. Germline V gives CDR1 MNHEY, CDR2 SVGAGI. The CDR3 region is CASSYSGSRANYGYTF. CDR3 coding DNA: TGTGCCAGCAGTTACTCGGGGTCTAGAGCTAACTATGGCTACACCTTC.

V is TRBV5-8 and J is TRBJ2-1; D remains unclear. Trimming removed 0 bases from V and 0 bases from J, with 13 bases in between. The length of the CDR3 is 17 residues. Looked up from germline, CDR1 is SGHTS and CDR2 is YDEGEE. This CDR3 reads CASSLEIARSSYNEQFF. CDR3 DNA sequence: TGTGCCAGCAGCTTGGAGATTGCTCGGAGCTCCTACAATGAGCAGTTCTTC.

The chain couples TRBV2 to TRBJ1-5, with TRBD1 as a possible D gene (5 bases). Germline V gene sequence: CDR1 SNHLY, CDR2 FYNNEI. V was clipped by 3 bases and J by 15 bases, with 15 bases between them. The CDR3 totals 12 residues. The CDR3 loop is CASSEDKGTWHF. The CDR3 bases are TGTGCCAGCAGTGAGGACAAGGGGACCTGGCATTTT. The full variable domain, in which reference TRBV2 and TRBJ1-5 provide the parts outside the CDR3, is EPEVTQTPSHQVTQMGQEVILRCVPISNHLYFYWYRQILGQKVEFLVSFYNNEISEKSEIFDDQFSVERPDGSNFTLKIRSTKLEDSAMYFCASSEDKGTWHFGDGTRLSIL.

The V and J genes are TRBV24-1 and TRBJ2-1; TRBD2 aligns across 14 bases. Germline V lookup: CDR1 KGHDR, CDR2 SFDVKD. The V and J ends lost 6 bases and 3 bases, in that order; junction bases with no gene match: 18. The CDR3 is 21 residues long. CDR3 in DNA: TGTGCCACCAGTCCAGGGGGGGCGACTAGCGGGAGGGCCCTCAACTACAATGAGCAGTTCTTC. It encodes CATSPGGATSGRALNYNEQFF.

The chain couples TRBV28 to TRBJ2-5, with 7 positions matching TRBD2. This CDR3 contains 14 residues. In germline, CDR1 is MDHEN, CDR2 SYDVKM. The V segment lost 2 bases and the J segment 2 bases; nucleotides outside the gene matches: 2. CDR3 protein: CASSLGGGQETQYF. In DNA, the CDR3 is TGTGCCAGCAGTTTAGGGGGGGGACAAGAGACCCAGTACTTC.

This rearrangement joins TRBV19 to TRBJ2-7; possibly TRBD2 for D (6 bases). The CDR3 is 13 residues long. The ends were cut back, 5 bases at V and 4 bases at J, with 12 bases in the middle. Germline values: CDR1 LNHDA, CDR2 SQIVND (reference sequence). CDR3 loop: CASSYGAGYEQYF. CDR3 DNA sequence: TGTGCCAGTAGTTACGGGGCGGGGTACGAGCAGTACTTC.

The chain recombines TRBV19 with TRBJ2-2, with D perhaps TRBD2 (6 bases). CDR1 and CDR2 from the germline V gene are LNHDA and SQIVND (reference sequence). This CDR3 contains 14 residues. Trimming took 3 bases from V and 4 from J, leaving 9 bases between them. CDR3 protein: CASSMVGGTGELFF. Written as DNA, the CDR3 is TGTGCCAGTAGTATGGTGGGGGGCACCGGGGAGCTGTTTTTT.

This chain connects TRBV5-1 to TRBJ1-6; perhaps TRBD1 as D (6 bases). This CDR3 is built from 15 residues. Germline V gene data show CDR1 as SGHRS and CDR2 as YFSETQ. V was pared by 4 bases and J by 9 bases, with 17 bases between. CDR3 in amino acids: CASSPQGSEASPLHF. CDR3 bases: TGCGCCAGCAGCCCACAGGGAAGTGAGGCTTCACCCCTCCACTTT.

The chain joins TRBV5-1 to TRBJ2-3, with D perhaps TRBD2 (5 bases). The germline V gene has CDR1 SGHRS and CDR2 YFSETQ. The CDR3 is 14 residues long. V was shortened by 0 bases and J by 8 bases, with 13 bases between the two germline ends. CDR3 sequence reads: CASSLGLAMGTQYF. In DNA, the CDR3 is TGCGCCAGCAGCTTGGGCCTAGCCATGGGTACGCAGTATTTT.

The chain is built from TRBV12-3 or TRBV12-4 and TRBJ1-5; D call uncertain. The CDR3 extends over 12 amino acids. V was pared by 6 bases and J by 10 bases, with 13 bases between. DNA for the CDR3: TGTGCCAGCAGCCGATCCCTTTATCCCCAGCATTTT. Protein product: CASSRSLYPQHF.

This chain joins TRBV2 and TRBJ1-5, with D uncertain. V was clipped by 4 bases and J by 1 base, with 11 bases between them. Germline V gene data show CDR1 as SNHLY and CDR2 as FYNNEI. There are 15 residues in the CDR3. Here the CDR3 reads CASSGGISSNQPQHF. The CDR3 DNA sequence: TGTGCCAGCAGTGGGGGAATTTCGAGCAATCAGCCCCAGCATTTT.